Shown below are 22 T cell receptor beta chains from a single sample sequenced in a study of T cell responses to AZD1222 COVID-19 vaccine. Profiled with immunoSEQ multiplex PCR; TCRdb holds only in-frame clones, not every one. The repertoire includes about 56,000 clones, 80% to 90% of them detected once, and 6.5% to 8.5% sits in the top ten. Material: peripheral blood, obtained 28 days after the second AZD1222 dose. Receptors were obtained from an adult who received the AZD1222 COVID-19 vaccine.

V and J are TRBV6-4 and TRBJ2-5, with D perhaps TRBD2 (6 bases). Trimming cost V 4 bases and J 9 bases, with 27 bases left between them. Per the germline V gene, CDR1 is MRHNA and CDR2 is SNTAGT. CDR3 length equals 17 residues. The CDR3 reads CASSAPTAGPLQGAQYF. In nucleotides, the CDR3 is TGTGCCAGCAGTGCCCCCACAGCGGGTCCCCTCCAAGGGGCCCAGTACTTC.

This chain links TRBV5-5 with TRBJ2-7; D gene ambiguous. Trimming removed 3 bases from V and 0 bases from J, with 16 bases in between. Germline V CDR1 and CDR2: SGHKS, YYEKEE (reference sequence). There are 16 residues in the CDR3. The DNA for the CDR3 is TGTGCCAGCAGCTCGGACGGCGAGTGGAGCTCCTACGAGCAGTACTTC. Its translation: CASSSDGEWSSYEQYF.

This sequence joins TRBV3-1 (or the pseudogene TRBV3-2) and TRBJ2-7; no firm D call. Germline CDR1 LGHDT, CDR2 YNNKEL (reference sequence). Trimming took 8 bases from V and 1 from J, leaving 9 bases between them. There are 12 residues in the CDR3. CDR3 sequence reads: CASLSESYEQYF. CDR3 bases: TGTGCCAGCCTCAGCGAATCCTACGAGCAGTACTTC.

The chain uses TRBV5-1 and TRBJ1-2; 10 bases are shared with TRBD1. Germline V gene data show CDR1 as SGHRS and CDR2 as YFSETQ. This CDR3 has 15 residues. The V segment lost 1 base and the J segment 4 bases; nucleotides outside the gene matches: 4. In DNA form, the CDR3 reads TGCGCCAGCAGCTTGTTAGGGACAGGGGCCTATGGCTACACCTTC. It specifies CASSLLGTGAYGYTF.

The chain uses TRBV19 and TRBJ1-3; D not resolved. CDR3 length: 14 amino acids. Looked up from germline, CDR1 is LNHDA and CDR2 is SQIVND (reference sequence). Trimming took off 7 bases at V and 4 bases at J, with 14 bases between the two ends. CDR3 sequence: CASTKIREGNTIYF. CDR3 nucleotide sequence: TGTGCCAGTACCAAAATACGGGAAGGAAACACCATATATTTT. Drawing the rest from reference TRBV19 and TRBJ1-3, the complete variable domain is DGGITQSPKYLFRKEGQNVTLSCEQNLNHDAMYWYRQDPGQGLRLIYYSQIVNDFQKGDIAEGYSVSREKKESFPLTVTSAQKNPTAFYLCASTKIREGNTIYFGEGSWLTVV.

This chain links TRBV5-1 with TRBJ2-3, with D perhaps TRBD1 (5 bases). In germline, CDR1 is SGHRS, CDR2 YFSETQ. Trimming took off 1 base at V and 1 base at J, with 19 bases between the two ends. This CDR3 has 18 amino acids. The CDR3 sequence is CASSLQPTSTARTDTQYF. CDR3 coding DNA: TGCGCCAGCAGCTTGCAACCAACATCGACAGCTCGCACAGATACGCAGTATTTT.

V gene TRBV28 combines with J gene TRBJ1-2; D is unclear. V lost 5 bases to trimming and J lost 4 bases, with 8 bases between them. CDR3 length: 12 residues. Germline assignment: CDR1 MDHEN and CDR2 SYDVKM. This CDR3 reads CASSMAGYGYTF. In DNA, the CDR3 is TGTGCCAGCAGTATGGCGGGCTATGGCTACACCTTC.

This clone was observed a single time. The V and J genes are TRBV7-9 and TRBJ2-1, with D unresolved. V lost 4 bases, J lost 5 bases, and 15 bases lay in between. The CDR3 extends over 15 amino acids. The V gene's germline CDR1 is SEHNR and CDR2 FQNEAQ (reference sequence). The CDR3 DNA reads as TGTGCCAGCAGCTCGTACAATCGACTTGACAATGAGCAGTTCTTC. Residues: CASSSYNRLDNEQFF.

The rearrangement links TRBV4-1 to TRBJ2-7, with 9 bases matching TRBD1. CDR3 length: 15 amino acids. The germline gives CDR1 MGHRA, CDR2 YSYEKL. J gave up 3 bases and V 4 bases, and 7 bases lay outside the gene matches. CDR3 sequence reads: CASSRETGGLYEQYF. CDR3 DNA sequence: TGCGCCAGCAGCCGAGAGACAGGGGGTCTCTACGAGCAGTACTTC.

V and J are TRBV28 and TRBJ2-7; tentative D call: TRBD1 (6 bases). The V gene's germline CDR1 is MDHEN and CDR2 SYDVKM. The CDR3 has 12 amino acids. V lost 7 bases, J lost 4 bases, and 11 bases lay in between. The CDR3 is CASTIQGYEQYF. The CDR3 bases are TGTGCCAGCACCATTCAGGGGTACGAGCAGTACTTC.

V and J are TRBV6-4 and TRBJ1-2, with TRBD1 matching over 9 bases. CDR1 and CDR2 from the germline V gene are MRHNA and SNTAGT. The CDR3 is 15 amino acids. The J segment lost 4 bases and the V segment lost 5 bases, leaving 8 bases of the junction unmatched. CDR3 in amino acids: CASSLTGGFGYGYTF. The CDR3 DNA reads as TGTGCCAGCAGTCTTACAGGGGGCTTCGGCTATGGCTACACCTTC.

The chain recombines TRBV29-1 with TRBJ2-5, with TRBD2 matching 11 bases. The CDR3 is 13 amino acids. V lost 6 bases and J lost 4; bases outside the gene matches: 4. Per the germline V gene, CDR1 is SQVTM and CDR2 is ANQGSEA. The CDR3 nucleotides read TGCAGCGTGGTAGCGGGAGGGGGAGAGACCCAGTACTTC. Its translation is CSVVAGGGETQYF.

The CDR3, as DNA: TGTGCCAGCAGTGAAGACGGGACAGGGTGGACCGGGGAGCTGTTTTTT. Encoded protein: CASSEDGTGWTGELFF. The J gene is TRBJ2-2, the V gene TRBV6-1; TRBD1 matches 9 bases. Losses at the gene ends were 1 base for V and 5 bases for J; bases not matched to a gene: 5. This CDR3 has 16 residues. Germline assignment: CDR1 MNHNS and CDR2 SASEGT.

V gene TRBV3-1 (or the pseudogene TRBV3-2) combines with J gene TRBJ1-5; D remains unclear. CDR1 and CDR2 from the germline V gene are LGHDT and YNNKEL (reference sequence). This CDR3 spans 12 amino acids. Trimming stripped 1 base from V and 3 bases from J, with 1 base between. The CDR3: CASSQANQPQHF. CDR3 nucleotides: TGTGCCAGCAGCCAAGCCAATCAGCCCCAGCATTTT.

This chain uses TRBV18 with TRBJ2-7, with 10 bases fitting TRBD2. J gave up 3 bases and V 3 bases, and 2 bases lay outside the gene matches. The length of the CDR3 is 14 residues. Germline-derived CDR1 and CDR2 are KGHSH and LQKENI. The CDR3 loop is CASSPASGSYEQYF. The CDR3 region has the DNA TGTGCCAGCTCACCGGCTAGCGGGAGCTACGAGCAGTACTTC.

This chain uses TRBV6-5 with TRBJ1-1; D may be TRBD1 (5 bases). The CDR3 has 15 residues. Trimming pared 0 bases from V and 1 base from J, leaving 9 bases between. Germline V gives CDR1 MNHEY, CDR2 SVGAGI. CDR3 DNA sequence: TGTGCCAGCAGTTACTCGAGGGGCGGGAACACTGAAGCTTTCTTT. As protein: CASSYSRGGNTEAFF.

This rearrangement joins TRBV10-3 to TRBJ2-3; 8 positions agree with TRBD1. The CDR3 runs to 15 residues. Trimming at V came to 2 bases and at J to 6 bases, leaving 7 bases not matched to a gene. Germline lookup yields CDR1 ENHRY and CDR2 SYGVKD. CDR3 region: CAISEGRGLRDTQYF. In DNA, the CDR3 is TGTGCCATCAGTGAGGGCAGGGGGCTTCGGGATACGCAGTATTTT.

This chain uses TRBV4-1 with TRBJ2-7; 8 nucleotides match TRBD1. Trimming took 0 bases from V and 7 from J; bases not matched to a gene: 8. This CDR3 is 15 amino acids long. Germline V gene lookup returns CDR1 MGHRA and CDR2 YSYEKL. The CDR3 DNA reads as TGCGCCAGCAGCCAAGAAGTCCAGGGGGCAGAGGAGCAGTACTTC. Translated: CASSQEVQGAEEQYF.

This chain connects TRBV28 to TRBJ1-2, with unresolved D. Germline-derived CDR1 and CDR2 are MDHEN and SYDVKM. Trimming pared 11 bases from V and 7 bases from J, leaving 23 bases between. The CDR3 spans 14 residues. The CDR3 coding sequence is TGTGCCCCTCCCGGGCAGGAAAAAACGGGTGGCTACACCTTC. This codes for CAPPGQEKTGGYTF.

The CDR3 DNA sequence: TGTGCCAGCTCACCCAGGCAGGGGGTTCAGCCCCAGCATTTT. Translation: CASSPRQGVQPQHF. This chain uses TRBV18 with TRBJ1-5, with 7 bases matching TRBD1. The V gene's germline CDR1 is KGHSH and CDR2 LQKENI. With V trimmed by 3 bases and J by 6 bases, 5 bases remained unmatched. The CDR3 contains 14 residues.

The V gene is TRBV6-5, the J gene TRBJ1-5; D might be TRBD1 (5 bases). The CDR3 totals 15 residues. Germline V gene sequence: CDR1 MNHEY, CDR2 SVGAGI. The V end lost 2 bases, the J end lost 1 base, and 9 bases lay between the germline ends. The chain's CDR3 is CASSYDRGSNQPQHF. The CDR3 DNA follows: TGTGCCAGCAGTTACGATCGGGGCAGCAATCAGCCCCAGCATTTT.

This chain uses TRBV28 with TRBJ2-1; D tentatively reads TRBD1 or TRBD2 (5 bases each). CDR1 is MDHEN, CDR2 SYDVKM, per germline. V gave up 7 bases and J gave up 7 bases, with 29 bases separating them. The CDR3 spans 18 residues. CDR3 sequence (DNA): TGTGCCAGCATATCCGGGACCGTGCCGTTACAGTGGTTGAATGAGCAGTTCTTC. It specifies CASISGTVPLQWLNEQFF.